A single T cell receptor beta chain is shown here with its context. CDR1 is MNHEY, CDR2 SVGAGI, per germline. The CDR3 extends over 15 amino acids. The junction had 9 bases not matched to a gene; V was cut back by 6 bases and J by 6 bases. This entry comes from a study of blood T cell repertoires in COVID-19. Across the whole study: Both acute and convalescent COVID-19 samples were obtained from the United States, Italy and Spain. T cells, B-cell-depleted T cells, or PBMCs supplied cDNA or gDNA.

Original processing methods: It was from reference gene primer amplification that nucleated cell counts were estimated. Only in-frame clones appear in the TCRdb table, and some are missing; sequencing was by immunoSEQ multiplex PCR. Clone size and the V and J calls come from that table; the DNA yielded D and trimming. The sample has more than 150,000 clones; around 84% are singletons. The origin of this receptor is a man between 45 and 60 years old with active or convalescent COVID-19. The J gene is TRBJ2-1, the V gene TRBV6-5; 9 bases line up with TRBD1. Source material: peripheral blood. CDR3: CASRSDRGFFNEQFF. The CDR3 DNA follows: TGTGCCAGCAGGTCAGACAGGGGGTTTTTCAATGAGCAGTTCTTC.